The clone carrying this T cell receptor beta chain was seen ten or more times. The antigen is unknown. The sample is drawn from a study of T-cell reconstitution after alpha-beta-depleted transplantation in children. Unique molecular identifiers were used to barcode this TCRbeta library. One entry per CDR3 protein results from TCRdb running MiXCR on the PCR reads. Of about 120,000 distinct CDR3 sequences in the sample, around 23% were seen once. Findings and caveats of the study: Several hundred expanded graft clones reportedly supplied alpha-beta T cells about two months after transplant. It was surviving recipient T cells and thymic progenitors that gave some patients high TCRbeta diversity at day 60. T-cell numbers and diversity, one year after transplant, stemmed largely from T cells that were newly produced.

J lost 0 bases, V lost 6 bases, and 12 bases had no gene match. This CDR3 region has 18 residues. The V call is TRBV12-3 or TRBV12-4, the J call TRBJ2-3; TRBD2 matches at 10 bases. The origin of this receptor is a male patient aged 2-15 years who had a stem cell transplant for chronic granulomatous disease, so the T cells may come from the graft donor. Sequencing was performed on PBMCs, mostly from graft donor cells, taken 180 days after TCRalphabeta/CD19-depleted stem cell transplant. DNA of the CDR3: TGTGCCAGCAGACCTTGGACTAGCGGAAGACCTAGCACAGATACGCAGTATTTT. Encoded protein: CASRPWTSGRPSTDTQYF.